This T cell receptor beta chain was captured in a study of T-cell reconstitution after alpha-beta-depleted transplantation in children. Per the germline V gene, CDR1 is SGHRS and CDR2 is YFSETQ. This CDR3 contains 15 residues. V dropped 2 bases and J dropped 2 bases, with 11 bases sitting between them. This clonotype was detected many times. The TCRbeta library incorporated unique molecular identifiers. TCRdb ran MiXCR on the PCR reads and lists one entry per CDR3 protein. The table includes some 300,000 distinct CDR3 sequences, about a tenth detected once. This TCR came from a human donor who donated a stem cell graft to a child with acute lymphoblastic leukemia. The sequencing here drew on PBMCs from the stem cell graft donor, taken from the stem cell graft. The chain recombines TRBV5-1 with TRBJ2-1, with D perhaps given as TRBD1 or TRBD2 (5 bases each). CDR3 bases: TGCGCCAGCAGCTTCCGGGACGGAGCCTACAATGAGCAGTTCTTC. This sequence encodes CASSFRDGAYNEQFF. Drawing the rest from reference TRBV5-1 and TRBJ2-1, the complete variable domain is KAGVTQTPRYLIKTRGQQVTLSCSPISGHRSVSWYQQTPGQGLQFLFEYFSETQRNKGNFPGRFSGRQFSNSRSEMNVSTLELGDSALYLCASSFRDGAYNEQFFGPGTRLTVL.